These 29 T cell receptor beta chains originate from one sample sequenced in a study of beta chain features in type 1 diabetes. Expressed TCRB transcripts were sequenced, since all the RNA that had been isolated was reverse transcribed. Assay used: immunoSEQ multiplex PCR; TCRdb lists only in-frame clones, some missing. The profile shows about 360,000 clones, approximately 12% of them singletons. The sample taken for sequencing was naive CD4+ T cells from blood. The receptors were sampled from a young man in good health.

This clone has more than one count but fewer than ten. This chain joins TRBV9 and TRBJ2-7; the match to TRBD2 covers 7 bases. CDR1 is SGDLS, CDR2 YYNGEE, per germline. V was clipped by 0 bases and J by 3 bases; unmatched bases: 6. The CDR3 is 15 amino acids. The CDR3 loop is CASSVEGGKRYEQYF. CDR3 sequence (DNA): TGTGCCAGCAGCGTAGAGGGAGGGAAACGCTACGAGCAGTACTTC.

The chain employs TRBV27 and TRBJ1-6, with D possibly being TRBD1 (5 bases). V lost 4 bases and J lost 3, with 16 bases in between. The length of the CDR3 is 17 residues. In germline, CDR1 is MNHEY, CDR2 SMNVEV (reference sequence). The CDR3: CASSSRGTVFYNSPLHF. The CDR3 region has the DNA TGTGCCAGCAGTTCGCGGGGGACGGTTTTCTATAATTCACCCCTCCACTTT.

This clone was recorded a few times. The V gene is TRBV10-3, the J gene TRBJ2-7; a possible D gene is TRBD2 (6 bases). Per the germline V gene, CDR1 is ENHRY and CDR2 is SYGVKD. The CDR3 runs 11 residues. Trimming shortened V by 9 bases and J by 8 bases, and 14 bases separated the two germline ends. The CDR3 loop reads CAIGPEGKQYF. Here the CDR3 DNA reads TGTGCCATTGGTCCGGAGGGCAAGCAGTACTTC.

This chain links TRBV7-3 with TRBJ2-3; 8 bases map to TRBD2. This CDR3 is built from 13 residues. Trimming removed 3 bases from V and 14 bases from J; junction bases left unmatched: 10. Germline V lookup: CDR1 SGHTA, CDR2 FQGTGA. CDR3 sequence: CASSLESSGRTYF. The CDR3 DNA reads TGTGCCAGCAGCTTGGAGTCCAGCGGGAGAACGTATTTT.

This clone was counted a few times. Here the CDR3 DNA reads TGTGCCAGCAGCTGGGACGGGAGTCAGCCCCAGCATTTT. Translated, it gives CASSWDGSQPQHF. V and J are TRBV7-2 and TRBJ1-5; perhaps TRBD1 as D (5 bases). The CDR3 runs 13 residues. Germline V lookup: CDR1 SGHTA, CDR2 FQGNSA. V was clipped by 4 bases and J by 6 bases, with 10 bases between them.

This clone turned up a few times. The chain combines TRBV29-1 with TRBJ2-7, with TRBD2 matching over 12 bases. Per germline, CDR1 SQVTM and CDR2 ANQGSEA. The ends lost 4 bases at V and 4 bases at J; junction bases unmatched: 14. CDR3 length: 17 residues. CDR3 loop: CSVASPTWTSGKYEQYF. CDR3 sequence (DNA): TGCAGCGTTGCCTCGCCGACTTGGACTAGCGGGAAGTACGAGCAGTACTTC.

The gene calls are TRBV19 and TRBJ2-1, with TRBD2 matching over 7 bases. The ends lost 3 bases at V and 7 bases at J; junction bases unmatched: 6. This CDR3 contains 14 residues. In germline, CDR1 is LNHDA, CDR2 SQIVND (reference sequence). CDR3 sequence reads: CASSMGLRLNEQFF. Written as DNA, the CDR3 is TGTGCCAGTAGTATGGGACTACGGTTGAATGAGCAGTTCTTC.

The chain links TRBV7-2 to TRBJ2-1, with TRBD2 matching 8 bases. The CDR3 has 16 residues. Germline assignment: CDR1 SGHTA and CDR2 FQGNSA. V trimming: 5 bases; J trimming: 6 bases; junction bases outside the gene matches: 12. The CDR3 DNA is TGTGCCAGCAGCCCCGCGGGCCTAGCGGGCCCCAATGAGCAGTTCTTC. Translated, it gives CASSPAGLAGPNEQFF.

This clone came up a few times. J is TRBJ1-1 and V is TRBV29-1; D gene unclear. The V gene's germline CDR1 is SQVTM and CDR2 ANQGSEA. Trimming removed 2 bases at V and 11 bases at J, with 12 bases between. The CDR3 sequence is 11 residues long. CDR3: CSVERTVRAFF. In nucleotides, the CDR3 is TGCAGCGTTGAACGGACTGTGCGCGCTTTCTTT.

This chain joins TRBV4-3 and TRBJ2-5; D might be TRBD2 (5 bases). V was cut by 1 base and J by 4 bases, with 13 bases left in between. The CDR3 spans 15 residues. Germline V gene sequence: CDR1 LGHNA, CDR2 YSLEER. The CDR3 sequence is CASSQAPGKGETQYF. CDR3 bases: TGCGCCAGCAGCCAAGCTCCGGGGAAAGGAGAGACCCAGTACTTC.

This clone was counted at least ten times. V gene TRBV29-1 combines with J gene TRBJ2-3, with a weak D call TRBD1 (5 bases). From germline, CDR1 is SQVTM and CDR2 ANQGSEA. Trimming removed 7 bases at V and 0 bases at J, with 11 bases between. There are 13 residues in the CDR3. CDR3 sequence: CSATGLSTDTQYF. DNA of the CDR3: TGCAGCGCTACAGGCCTAAGCACAGATACGCAGTATTTT.

The rearrangement uses TRBV4-2 and TRBJ2-3, with 7 nucleotides matching TRBD2. This CDR3 comprises 17 residues. Germline-derived CDR1 and CDR2 are LGHNA and YNFKEQ. J gave up 1 base and V 0 bases, and 7 bases lay outside the gene matches. CDR3 DNA sequence: TGTGCCAGCAGCCAAGATGTAGGAGCGGGGCGCACAGATACGCAGTATTTT. This sequence encodes CASSQDVGAGRTDTQYF.

The J gene is TRBJ1-1, the V gene TRBV11-2; a possible D gene is TRBD1 (5 bases). CDR3 length: 16 amino acids. CDR1 is SGHAT and CDR2 is FQNNGV in the germline V gene. The ends were cut back, 4 bases at V and 5 bases at J, with 20 bases in the middle. CDR3 in amino acids: CASSWLLLRGKTEAFF. In DNA form, the CDR3 reads TGTGCCAGCAGCTGGCTTTTGCTAAGGGGAAAAACTGAAGCTTTCTTT.

This clone turned up a few times. V is TRBV7-3 and J is TRBJ2-1; 11 bases map to TRBD1. V lost 5 bases to trimming and J lost 4 bases; unmatched junction nucleotides: 4. In germline, CDR1 is SGHTA, CDR2 FQGTGA. The CDR3 covers 15 residues. The CDR3, as DNA: TGTGCCAGCAGCCCGGGACAGGGGGAGTACAATGAGCAGTTCTTC. This translates into CASSPGQGEYNEQFF.

This chain joins TRBV5-6 and TRBJ2-7; the D gene is possibly TRBD1 (5 bases). V shed 2 bases and J shed 5 bases, with 14 bases lying between them. The CDR3 runs to 14 residues. Germline V gene sequence: CDR1 SGHDT, CDR2 YYEEEE. CDR3 DNA sequence: TGTGCCAGCAGCTTAGGGGTCCCTGGGAACGAGCAGTACTTC. This encodes CASSLGVPGNEQYF.

V and J are TRBV11-1 and TRBJ2-3, with 11 bases fitting TRBD2. In germline, CDR1 is SGHAT, CDR2 FQDESV (reference sequence). The trim removed 4 bases at V and 6 bases at J, leaving 9 bases unmatched. This CDR3 spans 16 amino acids. The CDR3 protein is CASSSGTSGAGDTQYF. Written as DNA, the CDR3 is TGTGCCAGCAGCTCCGGGACTAGCGGCGCCGGGGATACGCAGTATTTT. Full variable domain (outside the CDR3, taken from reference TRBV11-1 and TRBJ2-3): EAEVAQSPRYKITEKSQAVAFWCDPISGHATLYWYRQILGQGPELLVQFQDESVVDDSQLPKDRFSAERLKGVDSTLKIQPAELGDSAMYLCASSSGTSGAGDTQYFGPGTRLTVL.

J is TRBJ2-1 and V is TRBV30; 7 nucleotides match TRBD1. The CDR3 is 15 amino acids. Trimming removed 4 bases from V and 3 bases from J; junction bases left unmatched: 9. The germline gives CDR1 GTSNPN, CDR2 SVGIG (reference sequence). CDR3 region: CAWTPPGQHYNEQFF. Written as DNA, the CDR3 is TGTGCCTGGACCCCCCCGGGACAGCACTACAATGAGCAGTTCTTC. The full variable domain, rest sourced from reference TRBV30 and TRBJ2-1, is SQTIHQWPATLVQPVGSPLSLECTVEGTSNPNLYWYRQAAGRGLQLLFYSVGIGQISSEVPQNLSASRPQDRQFILSSKKLLLSDSGFYLCAWTPPGQHYNEQFFGPGTRLTVL.

The rearrangement uses TRBV6-5 and TRBJ1-1; 9 bases match TRBD1. V shed 6 bases and J 5 bases; nucleotides not matched to a gene: 7. The germline V gene has CDR1 MNHEY and CDR2 SVGAGI. This CDR3 has 14 amino acids. The CDR3 reads CASRVQGAITEAFF. In DNA, the CDR3 is TGTGCCAGCAGGGTACAGGGGGCGATAACTGAAGCTTTCTTT.

This clone turned up a few times. V is TRBV29-1 and J is TRBJ2-4; D not certain. Trimming removed 2 bases at V and 0 bases at J, with 8 bases between. The CDR3 is 14 amino acids. CDR1 and CDR2 (germline): SQVTM, ANQGSEA. For the CDR3, the DNA is TGCAGCGTTGAATCGTTACTAGCCAAAAACATTCAGTACTTC. Its protein product is CSVESLLAKNIQYF.

The chain is built from TRBV27 and TRBJ2-7; D may be TRBD1 (6 bases). Germline V gene sequence: CDR1 MNHEY, CDR2 SMNVEV (reference sequence). The CDR3 contains 15 residues. The V end lost 6 bases, the J end lost 2 bases, and 17 bases lay between the germline ends. CDR3 sequence reads: CASSLSRQVPYEQYF. DNA for the CDR3: TGTGCCAGCAGCCTTTCAAGACAGGTACCCTACGAGCAGTACTTC.

The chain recombines TRBV6-6 with TRBJ2-7; D is possibly TRBD2 (6 bases). V was pared by 6 bases and J by 7 bases, with 25 bases between. The CDR3 length is 16 residues. Germline V lookup: CDR1 MNHNY, CDR2 SVGAGI (reference sequence). CDR3 sequence (DNA): TGTGCCAGCAGCCGAGAGGCGGGGCAACGGGGACGAGAGCAGTACTTC. Translation: CASSREAGQRGREQYF.

The rearrangement joins TRBV10-3 to TRBJ2-3; TRBD2 is a possible D gene (7 bases). CDR1 and CDR2 (germline): ENHRY, SYGVKD. The CDR3 covers 14 residues. The V gene lost 8 bases and the J gene lost 2 bases, with 14 bases spanning the gap. CDR3 sequence reads: CAILKGGATDTQYF. The CDR3, as DNA: TGTGCCATCCTTAAAGGGGGGGCCACAGATACGCAGTATTTT.

The table lists this clone with a few counts. The V and J genes are TRBV7-9 and TRBJ1-1; D is possibly TRBD1 (5 bases). CDR1 is SEHNR, CDR2 FQNEAQ, per germline (reference sequence). The germline V and J ends were trimmed by 2 bases and 6 bases, with 13 bases remaining between them. CDR3 length equals 14 residues. CDR3 nucleotide sequence: TGTGCCAGCAGCTTAACAGGTGTATGGGCTGAAGCTTTCTTT. This codes for CASSLTGVWAEAFF.

V is TRBV6-6 and J is TRBJ1-2, with no clear D. CDR1 and CDR2 (germline): MNHNY, SVGAGI (reference sequence). CDR3 size: 12 residues. The V end was cut by 6 bases, the J end by 6 bases, with 11 bases between. CDR3: CASSRRGDGYTF. In nucleotides, the CDR3 is TGTGCCAGCAGCCGGCGCGGTGATGGCTACACCTTC.

The J gene is TRBJ2-6, the V gene TRBV5-4; TRBD1 agrees at 11 bases. This CDR3 comprises 17 residues. CDR1 is SGHNT, CDR2 YYREEE, per germline (reference sequence). V lost 3 bases and J lost 3; bases outside the gene matches: 5. CDR3 protein: CASSYGQGASGANVLTF. The DNA for the CDR3 is TGTGCCAGCAGCTACGGACAGGGGGCAAGTGGGGCCAACGTCCTGACTTTC.

The V call is TRBV15, the J call TRBJ1-2; D uncertain. Per the germline V gene, CDR1 is LNHNV and CDR2 is YYDKDF (reference sequence). The CDR3 consists of 13 residues. Trimming removed 4 bases from V and 4 bases from J, with 10 bases in between. The CDR3 spells CATSNVRGYGYTF. The CDR3 DNA follows: TGTGCCACCAGCAACGTCCGGGGCTATGGCTACACCTTC.

This clone was counted between two and nine times. V gene TRBV29-1 combines with J gene TRBJ2-3, with 9 bases matching TRBD2. Germline CDR1 is SQVTM and CDR2 is ANQGSEA. V shed 6 bases and J 6 bases; nucleotides not matched to a gene: 10. The CDR3 totals 14 residues. The chain's CDR3 is CSVEGLASPDTQYF. CDR3 nucleotide sequence: TGCAGCGTCGAGGGACTAGCTTCTCCGGATACGCAGTATTTT.

This rearrangement joins TRBV2 to TRBJ1-4, with TRBD1 as a possible D gene (5 bases). The germline gives CDR1 SNHLY, CDR2 FYNNEI. The V and J ends lost 8 bases and 4 bases respectively, with 14 bases between them. This CDR3 is 14 amino acids long. The CDR3 DNA is TGTGCCAGCGTCCGGGGGGACTATAATGAAAAACTGTTTTTT. Translating gives CASVRGDYNEKLFF.

Only a few counts were recorded for this clone. V is TRBV20-1 and J is TRBJ2-1; weak D call: TRBD2 (5 bases). This CDR3 spans 11 amino acids. Germline lookup yields CDR1 DFQATT and CDR2 SNEGSKA (reference sequence). V lost 3 bases and J 12 bases, leaving 12 bases between the germline ends. CDR3 region: CSASGPRGQFF. The DNA for the CDR3 is TGCAGTGCTAGTGGCCCTCGGGGGCAGTTCTTC.